The 28 T cell receptor beta chains below all came from one sample that was sequenced in a study of T cell responses to AZD1222 COVID-19 vaccine (dated by TCRdb to the early 2020s). The sample's time point label is to be understood as: about 28 days (+/-7) after the second vaccine dose. The intended sense of this specimen's treatment or condition label: meningococcal conjugate vaccine given as trial control. The library was made by the immunoSEQ multiplex PCR assay. What TCRdb holds here is the immuneACCESS table cut down to in-frame rearrangements. Part of the clones is not present; checked against another copy, under half of the missing clones reflect an unresolved V gene, and the others are unexplained. This sample gives about 75,000 clones in total; approximately 88% of them show up just once. 9% to 10% of the sample is held by the ten biggest clonotypes. The sequencing used peripheral blood, collected 28 days after the second dose of the MenACWY control vaccine. These receptors originate from an adult who received the MenACWY meningococcal vaccine as a control.

The chain is built from TRBV18 and TRBJ2-1; D uncertain. The V gene's germline CDR1 is KGHSH and CDR2 LQKENI. Trimming took off 2 bases at V and 4 bases at J, with 6 bases between the two ends. The CDR3 is 13 amino acids. CDR3 sequence reads: CASSPYQYNEQFF. The CDR3 DNA reads as TGTGCCAGCTCACCATATCAGTACAATGAGCAGTTCTTC.

The chain carries TRBV6-6 and TRBJ2-7; the match to TRBD2 covers 11 bases. Trimming cost V 5 bases and J 1 base; bases outside gene matches: 7. This CDR3 is 16 amino acids long. Germline assignment: CDR1 MNHNY and CDR2 SVGAGI (reference sequence). Here the CDR3 DNA reads TGTGCCAGCAGTCTCGGGACTAGCGGACCTTCCTACGAGCAGTACTTC. Its translation is CASSLGTSGPSYEQYF.

This rearrangement joins TRBV6-5 to TRBJ1-6; a possible D gene is TRBD1 (6 bases). This CDR3 spans 16 amino acids. CDR1 and CDR2 (germline): MNHEY, SVGAGI. Trimming removed 2 bases at V and 3 bases at J, with 11 bases between. CDR3 protein: CASSYGGGGYNSPLHF. For the CDR3, the DNA is TGTGCCAGCAGTTACGGTGGAGGGGGCTATAATTCACCCCTCCACTTT.

This clone occurred once. The chain recombines TRBV3-1 (or the pseudogene TRBV3-2) with TRBJ2-3; either TRBD1 or TRBD2 may fit D (5 bases each). The germline V and J ends were trimmed by 1 base and 0 bases, with 17 bases remaining between them. This CDR3 is 18 amino acids long. Germline-derived CDR1 and CDR2 are LGHDT and YNNKEL (reference sequence). CDR3 sequence (DNA): TGTGCCAGCAGCCAAGTCTTCCTTGGGACGACTAGCACAGATACGCAGTATTTT. It yields the protein CASSQVFLGTTSTDTQYF.

This chain joins TRBV12-3 or TRBV12-4 and TRBJ1-1; no definite D call. The CDR3 has 13 amino acids. Trimming took 2 bases from V and 4 from J, leaving 8 bases between them. CDR3 region: CASSLKSGTEAFF. CDR3 in DNA: TGTGCCAGCAGTTTAAAATCGGGCACTGAAGCTTTCTTT.

The chain uses TRBV7-9 and TRBJ1-2, with D perhaps matching TRBD1 (6 bases). Trimming left V 1 base short and J 5 bases short, with 14 bases between. Germline values: CDR1 SEHNR, CDR2 FQNEAQ (reference sequence). The CDR3 has 15 amino acids. The CDR3 is CASSLGPSQGYGYTF. CDR3 nucleotide sequence: TGTGCCAGCAGCTTAGGCCCAAGCCAGGGGTATGGCTACACCTTC.

V gene TRBV11-3 combines with J gene TRBJ2-1; no clear D. CDR1 is SGHNT and CDR2 is YENEEA in the germline V gene. V lost 0 bases and J 2 bases, leaving 2 bases between the germline ends. The CDR3 sequence is 13 residues long. This chain's CDR3 is CASSLDTYNEQFF. CDR3 DNA: TGTGCCAGCAGCTTAGATACCTACAATGAGCAGTTCTTC.

In DNA, the CDR3 is TGCAGCGTTGGGGGACAGGTGGGAAATCAGCCCCAGCATTTT. Its translation: CSVGGQVGNQPQHF. The rearrangement uses TRBV29-1 and TRBJ1-5; TRBD1 agrees at 8 bases. The V segment lost 4 bases and the J segment 4 bases; nucleotides outside the gene matches: 6. CDR1 is SQVTM and CDR2 is ANQGSEA in the germline V gene. The CDR3 has 14 amino acids.

J is TRBJ2-2 and V is TRBV19; tentatively, D is TRBD2 (5 bases). This CDR3 region has 16 residues. From germline, CDR1 is LNHDA and CDR2 SQIVND (reference sequence). V lost 5 bases to trimming and J lost 3 bases, with 16 bases between them. The CDR3 sequence: CASSPFPSGYTGELFF. The CDR3 bases are TGTGCCAGTAGTCCTTTTCCCTCGGGGTACACCGGGGAGCTGTTTTTT.

V usage is TRBV9 and J usage is TRBJ1-5; D might be TRBD1 (5 bases). V lost 0 bases and J 2 bases, leaving 9 bases between the germline ends. The CDR3 totals 15 residues. Looked up from germline, CDR1 is SGDLS and CDR2 is YYNGEE. CDR3 in amino acids: CASSVGGVGNQPQHF. The CDR3 nucleotides read TGTGCCAGCAGCGTAGGAGGGGTAGGCAATCAGCCCCAGCATTTT.

V gene TRBV7-2 combines with J gene TRBJ2-7; weak D call: TRBD1 (7 bases). Germline values: CDR1 SGHTA, CDR2 FQGNSA. The CDR3 extends over 18 amino acids. Trimming took off 5 bases at V and 3 bases at J, with 26 bases between the two ends. CDR3 in amino acids: CASSPRGVGAGGLYEQYF. CDR3 nucleotide sequence: TGTGCCAGCAGCCCTAGAGGGGTCGGGGCAGGGGGGCTCTACGAGCAGTACTTC.

V and J are TRBV4-3 and TRBJ1-5; the D is unclear. Between the trimmed V and J ends, which lost 0 bases and 2 bases, there was a span of 2 bases. This CDR3 region has 13 residues. Germline V CDR1 and CDR2: LGHNA, YSLEER. CDR3 loop: CASSQDGNQPQHF. The CDR3 DNA reads as TGCGCCAGCAGCCAAGACGGCAATCAGCCCCAGCATTTT.

V usage is TRBV28 and J usage is TRBJ1-2; no clear D gene. The V gene lost 1 base and the J gene lost 8 bases, with 11 bases spanning the gap. Germline CDR1 MDHEN, CDR2 SYDVKM. This CDR3 comprises 13 residues. As DNA, the CDR3 is TGTGCCAGCAGTTTATTCGGGCCGGGGGGCTACACCTTC. This gives the protein CASSLFGPGGYTF.

The V and J genes are TRBV4-1 and TRBJ1-4, with 11 positions matching TRBD1. Germline CDR1 MGHRA, CDR2 YSYEKL. The CDR3 runs to 18 residues. J was trimmed by 8 bases and V by 3 bases; bases with no gene match: 14. The CDR3 bases are TGCGCCAGCAGCCATGGACAACTCCGGGACAGGGGGGAGGAAAAACTGTTTTTT. This encodes CASSHGQLRDRGEEKLFF.

The rearrangement uses TRBV7-3 and TRBJ1-1; D uncertain. V lost 4 bases and J lost 1, with 10 bases in between. CDR1 is SGHTA and CDR2 is FQGTGA in the germline V gene. This CDR3 is 14 amino acids long. The CDR3 DNA is TGTGCCAGCAGCTCCGGAGGAGGGAACACTGAAGCTTTCTTT. Translating it yields CASSSGGGNTEAFF.

This chain connects TRBV7-9 to TRBJ1-2, with D possibly being TRBD1 (5 bases). The V end was cut by 8 bases, the J end by 0 bases, with 13 bases between. The length of the CDR3 is 14 residues. Germline CDR1 SEHNR, CDR2 FQNEAQ (reference sequence). CDR3 DNA: TGTGCCAGCTCGCGGGGGGGTTCTAACTATGGCTACACCTTC. This codes for CASSRGGSNYGYTF. The full variable domain, its missing parts supplied by reference TRBV7-9 and TRBJ1-2, is DTGVSQNPRHKITKRGQNVTFRCDPISEHNRLYWYRQTLGQGPEFLTYFQNEAQLEKSRLLSDRFSAERPKGSFSTLEIQRTEQGDSAMYLCASSRGGSNYGYTFGSGTRLTVV.

The J gene is TRBJ2-5, the V gene TRBV7-2; no firm D call. Trimming pared 5 bases from V and 1 base from J, leaving 11 bases between. Per germline, CDR1 SGHTA and CDR2 FQGNSA. This CDR3 has 14 residues. The CDR3 sequence: CASSPHSLQETQYF. CDR3 coding DNA: TGTGCCAGCAGCCCCCATAGCCTCCAAGAGACCCAGTACTTC.

This clone appeared once. The rearrangement joins TRBV2 to TRBJ1-5; TRBD1 matches 7 bases. Trimming took 1 base from V and 7 from J; bases not matched to a gene: 4. The germline CDR1 and CDR2 sequences are SNHLY and FYNNEI. CDR3 length equals 14 residues. As DNA, the CDR3 is TGTGCCAGCAGTGAAGACAGGGGCAGGCAGCCCCAGCATTTT. Translating it yields CASSEDRGRQPQHF.

This clone was counted a single time. The chain employs TRBV6-1 and TRBJ1-2, with D maybe TRBD1 (5 bases). The CDR3 is 14 residues long. Germline lookup yields CDR1 MNHNS and CDR2 SASEGT. Trimming left V 6 bases short and J 8 bases short, with 19 bases between. This CDR3 is CASSRKEGRSGYTF. The CDR3 bases are TGTGCCAGCAGCCGCAAAGAGGGGAGGTCCGGCTACACCTTC.

The V gene is TRBV18, the J gene TRBJ1-1; 7 bases are a match to TRBD1. This CDR3 region has 15 residues. CDR1 and CDR2 (germline): KGHSH, LQKENI. J gave up 2 bases and V 6 bases, and 9 bases lay outside the gene matches. The CDR3 region is CASSTVYRGNTEAFF. CDR3 coding DNA: TGTGCCAGCTCTACTGTCTACAGGGGAAACACTGAAGCTTTCTTT.

This chain connects TRBV6-1 to TRBJ2-7; D remains ambiguous. Germline V gene sequence: CDR1 MNHNS, CDR2 SASEGT. This CDR3 contains 15 residues. V shed 2 bases and J shed 1 base, with 12 bases lying between them. CDR3 bases: TGTGCCAGCAGTGAAATACCGGGTATTTCCTACGAGCAGTACTTC. Translated, it gives CASSEIPGISYEQYF.

This chain uses TRBV9 with TRBJ2-4, with D tentatively TRBD1 or TRBD2 (6 bases each). V lost 3 bases and J lost 8, with 15 bases in between. The CDR3 length is 14 residues. Germline V gene sequence: CDR1 SGDLS, CDR2 YYNGEE. The chain's CDR3 is CASSAPRGHDIQYF. Written as DNA, the CDR3 is TGTGCCAGCAGCGCTCCCCGGGGGCACGACATTCAGTACTTC. Combining the CDR3 with reference TRBV9 and TRBJ2-4 gives the whole variable domain DSGVTQTPKHLITATGQRVTLRCSPRSGDLSVYWYQQSLDQGLQFLIQYYNGEERAKGNILERFSAQQFPDLHSELNLSSLELGDSALYFCASSAPRGHDIQYFGAGTRLSVL.

This clone turned up a few times. The CDR3 DNA is TGCGCCAGCAGTGGCACTCACACCGGGGAGCTGTTTTTT. This encodes CASSGTHTGELFF. The rearrangement links TRBV4-1 to TRBJ2-2; D uncertain. The CDR3 is made up of 13 amino acids. Germline V gene data show CDR1 as MGHRA and CDR2 as YSYEKL. The V and J ends lost 6 bases and 3 bases respectively, with 8 bases between them.

This clone was seen a handful of times. This chain uses TRBV6-5 with TRBJ1-2, with unresolved D. The V gene's germline CDR1 is MNHEY and CDR2 SVGAGI. V dropped 4 bases and J dropped 2 bases, with 8 bases sitting between them. The CDR3 consists of 13 residues. CDR3 sequence: CASSSGVNYGYTF. CDR3 coding DNA: TGTGCCAGCAGTTCCGGGGTGAACTATGGCTACACCTTC.

The rearrangement joins TRBV6-5 to TRBJ2-7; the D gene is possibly TRBD2 (6 bases). Trimming left V 4 bases short and J 1 base short, with 11 bases between. Germline V gene data show CDR1 as MNHEY and CDR2 as SVGAGI. The CDR3 runs 14 residues. Written as DNA, the CDR3 is TGTGCCAGCAGTTTACCGGAGGGGTCCTACGAGCAGTACTTC. Encoded protein: CASSLPEGSYEQYF.

The chain has TRBV5-8 and TRBJ2-1, with TRBD2 identical over 10 bases. Germline V gives CDR1 SGHTS, CDR2 YDEGEE. The ends lost 0 bases at V and 0 bases at J; junction bases unmatched: 0. The CDR3 has 16 residues. The CDR3 bases are TGTGCCAGCAGCTTGGCTAGCGGGGGCTCCTACAATGAGCAGTTCTTC. Protein sequence: CASSLASGGSYNEQFF.

The J gene is TRBJ2-1, the V gene TRBV18; 11 bases map to TRBD2. After removal of 5 bases from V and 5 bases from J, the junction contained 8 bases not matched to a gene. The CDR3 runs to 16 residues. Germline assignment: CDR1 KGHSH and CDR2 LQKENI. CDR3 DNA: TGTGCCAGCTCAGCGGATCTAGCGGGGGGAAACAATGAGCAGTTCTTC. It translates to CASSADLAGGNNEQFF.

The chain couples TRBV7-2 to TRBJ2-1; D possibly corresponds to TRBD2 (6 bases). The germline V gene has CDR1 SGHTA and CDR2 FQGNSA. V gave up 1 base and J gave up 5 bases, with 12 bases separating them. The CDR3 is 15 amino acids. CDR3 DNA sequence: TGTGCCAGCAGCTTAGTGCGTAGCGGACACAATGAGCAGTTCTTC. This sequence encodes CASSLVRSGHNEQFF.